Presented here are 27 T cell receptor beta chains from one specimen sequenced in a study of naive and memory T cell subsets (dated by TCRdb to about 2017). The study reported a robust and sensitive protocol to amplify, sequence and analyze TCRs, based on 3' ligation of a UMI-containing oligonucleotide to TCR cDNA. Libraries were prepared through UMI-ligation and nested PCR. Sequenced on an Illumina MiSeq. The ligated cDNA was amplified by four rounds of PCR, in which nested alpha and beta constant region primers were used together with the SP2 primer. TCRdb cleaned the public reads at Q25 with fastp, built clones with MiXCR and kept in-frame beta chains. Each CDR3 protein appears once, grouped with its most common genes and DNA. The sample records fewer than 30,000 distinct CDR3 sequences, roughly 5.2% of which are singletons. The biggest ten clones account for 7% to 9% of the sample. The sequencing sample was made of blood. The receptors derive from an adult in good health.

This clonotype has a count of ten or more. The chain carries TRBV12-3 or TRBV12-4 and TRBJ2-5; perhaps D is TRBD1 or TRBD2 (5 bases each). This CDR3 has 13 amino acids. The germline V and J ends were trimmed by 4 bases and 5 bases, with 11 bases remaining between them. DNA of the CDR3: TGTGCCAGCAGTTCCCCAGAGGGGGAGACCCAGTACTTC. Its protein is CASSSPEGETQYF.

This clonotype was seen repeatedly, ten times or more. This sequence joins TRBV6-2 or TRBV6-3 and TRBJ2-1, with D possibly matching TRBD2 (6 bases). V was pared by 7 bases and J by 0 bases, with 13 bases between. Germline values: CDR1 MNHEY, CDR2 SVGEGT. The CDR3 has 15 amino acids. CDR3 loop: CASTRGGGSYNEQFF. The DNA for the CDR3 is TGTGCCAGCACCCGGGGAGGCGGCTCCTACAATGAGCAGTTCTTC.

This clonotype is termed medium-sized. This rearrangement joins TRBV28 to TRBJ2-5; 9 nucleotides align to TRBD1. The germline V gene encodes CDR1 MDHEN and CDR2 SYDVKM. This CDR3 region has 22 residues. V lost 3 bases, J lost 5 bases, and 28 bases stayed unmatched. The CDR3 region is CASSLPNRDREPRTGSRETQYF. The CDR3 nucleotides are TGTGCCAGCAGTTTGCCAAATAGGGACAGGGAGCCAAGAACAGGGAGCCGGGAGACCCAGTACTTC.

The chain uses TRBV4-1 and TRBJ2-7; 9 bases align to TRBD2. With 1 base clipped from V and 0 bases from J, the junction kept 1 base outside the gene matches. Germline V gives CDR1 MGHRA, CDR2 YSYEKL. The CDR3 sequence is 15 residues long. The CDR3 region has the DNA TGCGCCAGCAGCCAAGGACTAGCGGTCTCCTACGAGCAGTACTTC. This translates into CASSQGLAVSYEQYF.

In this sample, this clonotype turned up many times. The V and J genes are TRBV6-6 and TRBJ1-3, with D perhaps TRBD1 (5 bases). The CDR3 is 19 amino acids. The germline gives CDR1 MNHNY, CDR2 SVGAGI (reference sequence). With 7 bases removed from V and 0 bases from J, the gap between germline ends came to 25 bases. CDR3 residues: CASTDYRQLLGGSGNTIYF. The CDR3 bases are TGTGCCAGCACCGATTACAGGCAACTTCTGGGGGGCTCTGGAAACACCATATATTTT.

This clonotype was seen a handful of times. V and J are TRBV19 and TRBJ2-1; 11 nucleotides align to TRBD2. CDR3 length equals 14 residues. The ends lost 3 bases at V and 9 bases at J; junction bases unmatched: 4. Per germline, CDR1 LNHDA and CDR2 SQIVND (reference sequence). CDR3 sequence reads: CASSMFSGRGEQFF. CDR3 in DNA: TGTGCCAGTAGTATGTTTAGCGGGAGGGGTGAGCAGTTCTTC.

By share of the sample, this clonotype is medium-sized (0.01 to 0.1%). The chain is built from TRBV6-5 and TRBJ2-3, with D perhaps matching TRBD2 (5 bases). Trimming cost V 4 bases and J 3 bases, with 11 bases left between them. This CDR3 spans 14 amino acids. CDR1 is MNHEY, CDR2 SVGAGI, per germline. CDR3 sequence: CASSSGLGTDTQYF. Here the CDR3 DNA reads TGTGCCAGCAGTTCGGGGTTAGGAACAGATACGCAGTATTTT.

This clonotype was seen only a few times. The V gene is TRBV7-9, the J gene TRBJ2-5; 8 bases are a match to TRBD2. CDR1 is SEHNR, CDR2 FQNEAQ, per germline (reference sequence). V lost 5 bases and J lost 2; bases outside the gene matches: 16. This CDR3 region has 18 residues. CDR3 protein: CASSPPSASGSWQETQYF. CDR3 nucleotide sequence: TGTGCCAGCAGCCCTCCATCAGCGAGCGGGAGTTGGCAAGAGACCCAGTACTTC.

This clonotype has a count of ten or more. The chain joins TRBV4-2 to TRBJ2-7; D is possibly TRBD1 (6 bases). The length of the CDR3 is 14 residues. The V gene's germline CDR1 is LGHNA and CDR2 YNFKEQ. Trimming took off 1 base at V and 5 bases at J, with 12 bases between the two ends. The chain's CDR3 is CASSQVGDRNEQYF. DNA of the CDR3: TGTGCCAGCAGCCAAGTTGGTGACAGGAACGAGCAGTACTTC.

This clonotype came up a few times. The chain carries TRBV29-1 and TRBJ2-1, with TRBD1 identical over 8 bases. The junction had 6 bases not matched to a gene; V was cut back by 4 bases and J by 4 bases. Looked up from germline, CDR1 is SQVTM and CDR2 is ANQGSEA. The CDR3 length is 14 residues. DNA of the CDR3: TGCAGCGTTGTGGGGACAGGAGGTTACAATGAGCAGTTCTTC. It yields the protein CSVVGTGGYNEQFF.

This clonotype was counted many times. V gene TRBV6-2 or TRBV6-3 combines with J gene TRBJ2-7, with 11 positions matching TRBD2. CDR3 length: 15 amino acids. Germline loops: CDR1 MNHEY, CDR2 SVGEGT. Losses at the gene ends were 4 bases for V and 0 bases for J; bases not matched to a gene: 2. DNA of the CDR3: TGTGCCAGCAGTTCCACTAGCGGGAGCTCCTACGAGCAGTACTTC. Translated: CASSSTSGSSYEQYF.

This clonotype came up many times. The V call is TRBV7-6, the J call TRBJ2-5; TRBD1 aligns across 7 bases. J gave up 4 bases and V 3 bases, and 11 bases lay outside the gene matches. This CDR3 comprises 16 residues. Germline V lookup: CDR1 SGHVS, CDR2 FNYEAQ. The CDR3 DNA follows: TGTGCCAGCAGCTTCGCATACCGGGACAGCCGAGAGACCCAGTACTTC. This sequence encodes CASSFAYRDSRETQYF.

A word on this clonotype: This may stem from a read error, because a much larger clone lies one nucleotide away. CDR3 sequence reads: CASSLLGGGYGCTF. The CDR3 DNA sequence: TGTGCCAGCAGCTTATTGGGGGGCGGCTATGGCTGCACCTTC. The J gene is TRBJ1-2, the V gene TRBV7-3, with a tentative D call TRBD1 (6 bases). The CDR3 is 14 amino acids. The V gene's germline CDR1 is SGHTA and CDR2 FQGTGA.

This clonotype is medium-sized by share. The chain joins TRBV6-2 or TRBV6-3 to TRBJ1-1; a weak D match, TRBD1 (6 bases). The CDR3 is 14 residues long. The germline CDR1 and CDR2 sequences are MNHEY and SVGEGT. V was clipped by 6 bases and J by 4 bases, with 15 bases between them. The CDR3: CASRPQGLITEAFF. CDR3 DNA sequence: TGTGCCAGCAGACCACAGGGTTTAATCACTGAAGCTTTCTTT.

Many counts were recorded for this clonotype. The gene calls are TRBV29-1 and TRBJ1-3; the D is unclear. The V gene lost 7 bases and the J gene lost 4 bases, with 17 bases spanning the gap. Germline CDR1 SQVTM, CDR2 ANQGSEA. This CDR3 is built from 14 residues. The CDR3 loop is CSAVVPTRGNTIYF. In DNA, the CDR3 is TGCAGCGCTGTGGTCCCAACGAGGGGAAACACCATATATTTT.

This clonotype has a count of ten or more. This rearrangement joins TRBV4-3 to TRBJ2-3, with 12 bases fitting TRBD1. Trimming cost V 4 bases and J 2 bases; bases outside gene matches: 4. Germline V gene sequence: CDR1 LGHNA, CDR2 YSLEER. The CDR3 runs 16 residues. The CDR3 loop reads CASSPGGQGATDTQYF. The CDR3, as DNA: TGCGCCAGCAGCCCCGGGGGACAGGGGGCCACAGATACGCAGTATTTT.

CDR3: CASSEPGAYGYTF. The CDR3 region has the DNA TGTGCCAGCAGTGAACCAGGGGCCTATGGCTACACCTTC. The chain is built from TRBV6-1 and TRBJ1-2, with TRBD1 as a possible D gene (6 bases). V was pared by 2 bases and J by 4 bases, with 8 bases between. There are 13 residues in the CDR3. In germline, CDR1 is MNHNS, CDR2 SASEGT.

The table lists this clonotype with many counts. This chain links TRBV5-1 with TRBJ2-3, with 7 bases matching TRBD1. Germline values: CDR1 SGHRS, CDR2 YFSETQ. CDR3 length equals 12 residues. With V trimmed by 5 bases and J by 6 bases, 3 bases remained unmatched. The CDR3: CASSKQGDTQYF. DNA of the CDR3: TGCGCCAGCAGTAAACAGGGGGATACGCAGTATTTT.

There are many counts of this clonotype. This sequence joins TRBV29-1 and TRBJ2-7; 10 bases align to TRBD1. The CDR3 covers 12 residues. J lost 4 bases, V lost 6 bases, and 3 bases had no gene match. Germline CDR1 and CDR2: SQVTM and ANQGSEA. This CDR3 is CSVRTGGYEQYF. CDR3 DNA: TGCAGCGTCAGGACAGGGGGTTACGAGCAGTACTTC.

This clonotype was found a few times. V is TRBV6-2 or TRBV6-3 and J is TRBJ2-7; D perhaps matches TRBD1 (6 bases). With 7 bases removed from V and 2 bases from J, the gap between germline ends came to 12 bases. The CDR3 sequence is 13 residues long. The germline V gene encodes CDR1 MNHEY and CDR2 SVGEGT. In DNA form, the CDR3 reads TGTGCCAGCACTCAGGGGATACCCTACGAGCAGTACTTC. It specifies CASTQGIPYEQYF.

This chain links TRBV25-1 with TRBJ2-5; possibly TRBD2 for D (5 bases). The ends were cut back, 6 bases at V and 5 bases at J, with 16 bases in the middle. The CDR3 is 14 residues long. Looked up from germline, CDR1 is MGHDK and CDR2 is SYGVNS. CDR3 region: CASRGEASGETQYF. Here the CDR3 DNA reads TGTGCCAGCAGGGGAGAGGCCTCTGGGGAGACCCAGTACTTC.

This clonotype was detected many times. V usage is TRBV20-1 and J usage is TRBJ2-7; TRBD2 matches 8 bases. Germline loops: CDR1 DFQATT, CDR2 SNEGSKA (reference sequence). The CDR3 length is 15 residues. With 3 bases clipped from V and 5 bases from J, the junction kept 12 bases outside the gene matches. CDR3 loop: CSASHSGTNLHEQYF. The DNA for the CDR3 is TGCAGTGCTAGTCATAGCGGGACGAATCTTCACGAGCAGTACTTC.

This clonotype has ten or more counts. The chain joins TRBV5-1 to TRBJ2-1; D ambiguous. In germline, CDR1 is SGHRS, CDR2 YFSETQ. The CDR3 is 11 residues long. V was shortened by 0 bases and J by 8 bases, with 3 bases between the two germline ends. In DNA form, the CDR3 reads TGCGCCAGCAGCTTGGTAGATGAGCAGTTCTTC. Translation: CASSLVDEQFF.

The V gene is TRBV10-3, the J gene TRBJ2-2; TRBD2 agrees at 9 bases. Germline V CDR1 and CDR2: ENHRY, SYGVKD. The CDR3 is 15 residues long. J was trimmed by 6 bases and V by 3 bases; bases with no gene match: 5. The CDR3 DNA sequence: TGTGCCATCAGTGAAAGCGGGAGGCCCCCCGGGGAGCTGTTTTTT. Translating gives CAISESGRPPGELFF.

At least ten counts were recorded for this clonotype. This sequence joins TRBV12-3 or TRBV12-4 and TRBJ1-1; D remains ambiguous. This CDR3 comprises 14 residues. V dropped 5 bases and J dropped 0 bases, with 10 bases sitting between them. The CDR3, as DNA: TGTGCCAGCAGTGAGAGACTGATGAACACTGAAGCTTTCTTT. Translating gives CASSERLMNTEAFF.

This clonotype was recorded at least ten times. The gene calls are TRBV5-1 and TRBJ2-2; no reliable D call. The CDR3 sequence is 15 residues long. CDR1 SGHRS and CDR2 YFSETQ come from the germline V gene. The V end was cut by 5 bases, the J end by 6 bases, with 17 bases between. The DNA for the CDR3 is TGCGCCAGCAGTATAGGTCGATCCGAGGCCGGGGAGCTGTTTTTT. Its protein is CASSIGRSEAGELFF.

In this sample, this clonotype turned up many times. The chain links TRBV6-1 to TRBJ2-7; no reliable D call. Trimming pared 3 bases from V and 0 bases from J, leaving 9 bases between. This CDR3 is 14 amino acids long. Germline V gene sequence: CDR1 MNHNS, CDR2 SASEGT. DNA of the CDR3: TGTGCCAGCAGTGATATTTCCCGCTCCTACGAGCAGTACTTC. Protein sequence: CASSDISRSYEQYF.